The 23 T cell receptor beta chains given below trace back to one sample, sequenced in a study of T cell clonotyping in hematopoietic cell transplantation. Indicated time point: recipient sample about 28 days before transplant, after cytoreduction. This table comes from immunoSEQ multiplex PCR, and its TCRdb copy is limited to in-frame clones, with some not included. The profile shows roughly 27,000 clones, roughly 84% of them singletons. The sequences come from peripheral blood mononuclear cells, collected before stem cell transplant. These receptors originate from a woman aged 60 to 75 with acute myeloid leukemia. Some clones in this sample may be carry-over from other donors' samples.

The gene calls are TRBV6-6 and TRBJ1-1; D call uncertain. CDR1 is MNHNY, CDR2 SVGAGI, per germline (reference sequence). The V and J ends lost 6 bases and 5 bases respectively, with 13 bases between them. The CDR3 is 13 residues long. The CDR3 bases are TGTGCCAGCAGCTCTAGAACCGGGACTGAAGCTTTCTTT. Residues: CASSSRTGTEAFF.

DNA for the CDR3: TGCAGCGTCCGGGCGGGACACCAATTTAACTATGGCTACACCTTC. It specifies CSVRAGHQFNYGYTF. This chain joins TRBV29-1 and TRBJ1-2; D perhaps matches TRBD1 (6 bases). This CDR3 region has 15 residues. Trimming left V 6 bases short and J 1 base short, with 18 bases between. The germline CDR1 and CDR2 sequences are SQVTM and ANQGSEA.

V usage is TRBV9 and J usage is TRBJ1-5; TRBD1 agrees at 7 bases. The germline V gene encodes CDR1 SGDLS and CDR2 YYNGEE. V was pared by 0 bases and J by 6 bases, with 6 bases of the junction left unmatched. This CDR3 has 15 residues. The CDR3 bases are TGTGCCAGCAGCGTAGGCGACAGGGCGATTCAGCCCCAGCATTTT. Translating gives CASSVGDRAIQPQHF.

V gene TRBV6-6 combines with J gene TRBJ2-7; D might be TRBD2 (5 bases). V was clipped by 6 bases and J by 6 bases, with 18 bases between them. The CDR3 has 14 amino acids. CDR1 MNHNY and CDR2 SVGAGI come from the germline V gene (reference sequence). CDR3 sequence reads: CASSYGKNEGEQYF. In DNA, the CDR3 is TGTGCCAGCAGCTACGGGAAAAATGAAGGCGAGCAGTACTTC.

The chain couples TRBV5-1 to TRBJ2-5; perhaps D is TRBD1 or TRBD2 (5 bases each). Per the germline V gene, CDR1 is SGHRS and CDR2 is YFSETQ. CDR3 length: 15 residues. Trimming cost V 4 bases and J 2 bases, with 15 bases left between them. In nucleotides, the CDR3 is TGCGCCAGCAGCACGCTCCGGGACGGGCAAGAGACCCAGTACTTC. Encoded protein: CASSTLRDGQETQYF.

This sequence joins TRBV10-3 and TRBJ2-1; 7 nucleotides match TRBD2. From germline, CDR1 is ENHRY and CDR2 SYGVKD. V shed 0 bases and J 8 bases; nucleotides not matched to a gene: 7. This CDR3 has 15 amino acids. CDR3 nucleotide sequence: TGTGCCATCAGTGAGTCAGGACTAGACGGCTATGAGCAGTTCTTC. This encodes CAISESGLDGYEQFF.

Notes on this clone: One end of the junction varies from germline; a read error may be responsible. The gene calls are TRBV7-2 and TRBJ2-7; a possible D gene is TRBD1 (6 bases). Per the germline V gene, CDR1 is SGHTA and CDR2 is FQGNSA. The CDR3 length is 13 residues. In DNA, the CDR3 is TGTGCAAGCAAGAGGGGGAACTCCTACGAGCAGTACTTC. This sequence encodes CASKRGNSYEQYF.

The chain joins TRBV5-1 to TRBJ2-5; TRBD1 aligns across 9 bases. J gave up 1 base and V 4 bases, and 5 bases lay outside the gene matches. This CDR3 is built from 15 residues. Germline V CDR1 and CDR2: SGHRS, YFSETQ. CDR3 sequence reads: CASSPDRGAQETQYF. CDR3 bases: TGCGCCAGCAGCCCCGACAGGGGGGCCCAAGAGACCCAGTACTTC.

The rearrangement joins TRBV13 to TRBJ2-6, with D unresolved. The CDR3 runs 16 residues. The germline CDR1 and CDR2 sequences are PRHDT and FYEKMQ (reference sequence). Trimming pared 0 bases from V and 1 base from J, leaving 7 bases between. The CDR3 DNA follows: TGTGCCAGCAGCTTAGGCCTCTATTCTGGGGCCAACGTCCTGACTTTC. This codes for CASSLGLYSGANVLTF.

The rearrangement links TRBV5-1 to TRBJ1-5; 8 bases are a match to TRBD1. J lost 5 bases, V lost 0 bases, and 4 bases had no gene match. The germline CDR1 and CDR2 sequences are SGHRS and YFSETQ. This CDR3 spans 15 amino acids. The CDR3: CASSLAGQGDQPQHF. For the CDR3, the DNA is TGCGCCAGCAGCTTGGCCGGACAGGGCGATCAGCCCCAGCATTTT.

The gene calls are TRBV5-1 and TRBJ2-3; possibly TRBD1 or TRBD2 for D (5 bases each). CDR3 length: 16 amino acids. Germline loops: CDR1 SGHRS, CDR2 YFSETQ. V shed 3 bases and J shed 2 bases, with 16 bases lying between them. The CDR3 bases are TGCGCCAGCAGCTGGGGCACTAGTCCCACCACAGATACGCAGTATTTT. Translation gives CASSWGTSPTTDTQYF.

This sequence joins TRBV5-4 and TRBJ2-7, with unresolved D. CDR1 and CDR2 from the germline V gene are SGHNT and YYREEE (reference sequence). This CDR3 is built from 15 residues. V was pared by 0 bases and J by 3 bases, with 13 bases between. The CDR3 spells CASSLVGQVGYEQYF. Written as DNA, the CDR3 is TGTGCCAGCAGCTTGGTTGGCCAGGTCGGCTACGAGCAGTACTTC.

CDR3 amino acids: CASSSTSGGSYEQFF. The CDR3 coding sequence is TGTGCCAGCAGCTCGACTAGCGGGGGTTCGTATGAGCAGTTCTTC. This chain connects TRBV7-2 to TRBJ2-1; 12 bases are a match to TRBD2. J was trimmed by 8 bases and V by 4 bases; bases with no gene match: 6. The CDR3 is 15 residues long. Germline CDR1 and CDR2: SGHTA and FQGNSA. Variable domain in full (rest from reference TRBV7-2 and TRBJ2-1): GAGVSQSPSNKVTEKGKDVELRCDPISGHTALYWYRQSLGQGLEFLIYFQGNSAPDKSGLPSDRFSAERTGGSVSTLTIQRTQQEDSAVYLCASSSTSGGSYEQFFGPGTRLTVL.

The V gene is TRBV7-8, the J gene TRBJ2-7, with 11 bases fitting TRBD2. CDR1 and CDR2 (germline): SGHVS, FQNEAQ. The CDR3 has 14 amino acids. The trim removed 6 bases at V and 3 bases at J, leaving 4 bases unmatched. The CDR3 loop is CASSGSGRGYEQYF. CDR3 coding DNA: TGTGCCAGCAGTGGTAGCGGGAGGGGCTACGAGCAGTACTTC.

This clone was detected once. The CDR3 here is CASKTSGIPYEQYF. The DNA of the CDR3 is TGTGCCAGCAAGACTAGCGGGATACCCTACGAGCAGTACTTC. J is TRBJ2-7 and V is TRBV6-5; TRBD2 aligns across 11 bases. Germline V gene data show CDR1 as MNHEY and CDR2 as SVGAGI. V lost 7 bases, J lost 2 bases, and 4 bases stayed unmatched. CDR3 size: 14 residues.

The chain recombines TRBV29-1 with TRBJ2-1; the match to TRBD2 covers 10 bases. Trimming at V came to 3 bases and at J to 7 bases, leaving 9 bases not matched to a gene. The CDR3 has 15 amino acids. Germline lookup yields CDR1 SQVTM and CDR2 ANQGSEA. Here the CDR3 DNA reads TGCAGCGTTGACGGCCTAGCGGGAGTCGGAAATGAGCAGTTCTTC. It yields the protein CSVDGLAGVGNEQFF.

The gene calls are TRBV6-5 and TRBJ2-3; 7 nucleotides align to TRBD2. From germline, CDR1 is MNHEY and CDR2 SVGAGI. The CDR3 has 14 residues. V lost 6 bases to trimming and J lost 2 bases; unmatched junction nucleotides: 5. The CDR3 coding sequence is TGTGCCAGCAGCCTAGCGGAAATCACAGATACGCAGTATTTT. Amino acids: CASSLAEITDTQYF.

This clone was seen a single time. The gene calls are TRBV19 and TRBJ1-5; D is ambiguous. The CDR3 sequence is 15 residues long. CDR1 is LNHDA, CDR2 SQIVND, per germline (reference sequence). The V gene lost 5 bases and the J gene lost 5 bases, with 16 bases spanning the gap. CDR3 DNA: TGTGCCAGTAGTCCCCTTAGGACGCGGGATCAGCCCCAGCATTTT. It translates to CASSPLRTRDQPQHF. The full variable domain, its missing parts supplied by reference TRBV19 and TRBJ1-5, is DGGITQSPKYLFRKEGQNVTLSCEQNLNHDAMYWYRQDPGQGLRLIYYSQIVNDFQKGDIAEGYSVSREKKESFPLTVTSAQKNPTAFYLCASSPLRTRDQPQHFGDGTRLSIL.

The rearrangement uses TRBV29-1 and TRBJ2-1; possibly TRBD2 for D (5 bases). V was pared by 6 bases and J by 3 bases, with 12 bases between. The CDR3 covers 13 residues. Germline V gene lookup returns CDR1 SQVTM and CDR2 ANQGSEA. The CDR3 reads CSVKDGDYNEQFF. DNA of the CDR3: TGCAGCGTAAAGGACGGGGACTACAATGAGCAGTTCTTC.

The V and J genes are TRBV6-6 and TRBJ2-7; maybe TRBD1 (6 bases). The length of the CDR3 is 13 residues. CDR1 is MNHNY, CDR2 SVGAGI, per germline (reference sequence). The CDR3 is CASSDNSQGAGTV. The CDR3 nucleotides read TGTGCCAGCAGTGACAATTCACAGGGAGCTGGAACCGTC.

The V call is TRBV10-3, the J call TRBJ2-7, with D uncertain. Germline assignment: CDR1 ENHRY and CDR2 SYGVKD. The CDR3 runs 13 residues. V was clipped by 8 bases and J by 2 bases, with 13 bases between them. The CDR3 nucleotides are TGTGCCATCGCGGCCGGCAGTGCCTACGAGCAGTACTTC. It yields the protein CAIAAGSAYEQYF.

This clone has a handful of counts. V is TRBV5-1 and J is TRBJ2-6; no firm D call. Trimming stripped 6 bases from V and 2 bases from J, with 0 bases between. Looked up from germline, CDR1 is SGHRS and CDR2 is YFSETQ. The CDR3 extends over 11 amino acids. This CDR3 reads CASTGANVLTF. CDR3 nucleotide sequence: TGCGCCAGCACTGGGGCCAACGTCCTGACTTTC.

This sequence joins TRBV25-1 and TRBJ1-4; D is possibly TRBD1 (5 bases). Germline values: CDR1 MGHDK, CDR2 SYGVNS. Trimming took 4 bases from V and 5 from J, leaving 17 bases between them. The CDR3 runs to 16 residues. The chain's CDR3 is CASSGSPPGLNEKLFF. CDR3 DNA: TGTGCCAGCAGTGGATCCCCCCCAGGGCTGAATGAAAAACTGTTTTTT.